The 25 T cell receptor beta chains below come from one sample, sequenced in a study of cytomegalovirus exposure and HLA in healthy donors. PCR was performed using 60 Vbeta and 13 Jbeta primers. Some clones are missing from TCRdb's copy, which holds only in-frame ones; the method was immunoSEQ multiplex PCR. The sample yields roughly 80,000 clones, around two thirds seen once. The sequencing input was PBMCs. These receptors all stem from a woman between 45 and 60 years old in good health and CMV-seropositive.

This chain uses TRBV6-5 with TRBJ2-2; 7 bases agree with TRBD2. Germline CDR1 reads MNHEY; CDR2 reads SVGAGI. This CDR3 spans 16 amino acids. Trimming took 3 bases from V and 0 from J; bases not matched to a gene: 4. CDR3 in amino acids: CASSYPSGANTGELFF. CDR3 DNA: TGTGCCAGCAGTTATCCGAGCGGGGCGAACACCGGGGAGCTGTTTTTT.

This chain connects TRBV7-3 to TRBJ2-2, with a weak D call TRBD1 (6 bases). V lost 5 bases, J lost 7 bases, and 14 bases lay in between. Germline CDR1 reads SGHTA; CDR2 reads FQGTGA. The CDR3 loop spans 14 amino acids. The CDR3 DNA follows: TGTGCCAGCAGCCCTTTACAGGGTGTCGGGGAGCTGTTTTTT. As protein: CASSPLQGVGELFF.

The CDR3 region is CASITGGAGETQYF. The CDR3 nucleotides read TGTGCCAGCATAACTGGAGGGGCCGGGGAGACCCAGTACTTC. The rearrangement joins TRBV2 to TRBJ2-5; possibly TRBD2 for D (6 bases). Germline CDR1 is SNHLY and CDR2 is FYNNEI. The CDR3 totals 14 residues. Trimming shortened V by 7 bases and J by 5 bases, and 17 bases separated the two germline ends.

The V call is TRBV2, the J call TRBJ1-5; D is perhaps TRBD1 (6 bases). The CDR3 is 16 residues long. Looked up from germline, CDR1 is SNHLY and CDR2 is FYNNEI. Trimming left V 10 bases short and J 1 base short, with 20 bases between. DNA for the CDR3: TGTGCCACCGGAGGACACGGCAGGGGAAGCAATCAGCCCCAGCATTTT. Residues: CATGGHGRGSNQPQHF.

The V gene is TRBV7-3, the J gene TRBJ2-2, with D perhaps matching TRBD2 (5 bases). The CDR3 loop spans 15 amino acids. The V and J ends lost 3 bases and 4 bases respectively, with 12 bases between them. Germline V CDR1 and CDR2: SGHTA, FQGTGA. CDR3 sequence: CASSFQARGTGELFF. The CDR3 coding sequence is TGTGCCAGCAGCTTCCAGGCCCGGGGCACCGGGGAGCTGTTTTTT.

The CDR3 bases are TGCGCCAGCAGCCCAAGCTGGCCAGGGATAAACACTGAAGCTTTCTTT. It specifies CASSPSWPGINTEAFF. The chain links TRBV4-1 to TRBJ1-1, with a possible D match to TRBD1 (5 bases). The germline V and J ends were trimmed by 4 bases and 2 bases, with 17 bases remaining between them. Germline V gives CDR1 MGHRA, CDR2 YSYEKL. This CDR3 has 16 residues.

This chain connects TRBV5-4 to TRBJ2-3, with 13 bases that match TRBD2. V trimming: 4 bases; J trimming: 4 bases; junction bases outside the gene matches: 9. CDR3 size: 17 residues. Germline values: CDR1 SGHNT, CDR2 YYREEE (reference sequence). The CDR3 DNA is TGTGCCAGCAGCACAGGGACTAGCGGGGTTCAATCAGATACGCAGTATTTT. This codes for CASSTGTSGVQSDTQYF.

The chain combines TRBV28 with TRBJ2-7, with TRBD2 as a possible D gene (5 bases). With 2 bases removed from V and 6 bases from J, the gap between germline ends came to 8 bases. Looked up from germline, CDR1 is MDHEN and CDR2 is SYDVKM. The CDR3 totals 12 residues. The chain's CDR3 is CASSLRGIEQYF. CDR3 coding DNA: TGTGCCAGCAGTTTACGGGGTATCGAGCAGTACTTC.

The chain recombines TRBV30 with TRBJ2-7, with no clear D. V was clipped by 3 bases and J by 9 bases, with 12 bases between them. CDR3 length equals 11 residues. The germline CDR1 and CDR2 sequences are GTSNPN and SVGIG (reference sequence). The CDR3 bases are TGTGCCTGGAGCGACCTAGTTATGCAGTACGTC. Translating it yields CAWSDLVMQYV.

The DNA for the CDR3 is TGTGCCAGCAGCCAAGCCTTTGGCAGGGGGAGGACCGGGGAGCTGTTTTTT. The encoded protein is CASSQAFGRGRTGELFF. This chain links TRBV14 with TRBJ2-2, with D maybe TRBD1 (7 bases). This CDR3 spans 17 amino acids. Germline CDR1 and CDR2: SGHDN and FVKESK. V dropped 1 base and J dropped 5 bases, with 17 bases sitting between them.

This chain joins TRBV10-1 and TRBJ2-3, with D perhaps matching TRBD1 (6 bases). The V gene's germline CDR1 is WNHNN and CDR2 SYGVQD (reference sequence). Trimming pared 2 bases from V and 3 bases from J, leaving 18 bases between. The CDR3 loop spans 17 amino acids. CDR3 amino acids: CASSEGLVGAWTDTQYF. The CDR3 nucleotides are TGCGCCAGCAGTGAGGGATTAGTGGGGGCTTGGACAGATACGCAGTATTTT.

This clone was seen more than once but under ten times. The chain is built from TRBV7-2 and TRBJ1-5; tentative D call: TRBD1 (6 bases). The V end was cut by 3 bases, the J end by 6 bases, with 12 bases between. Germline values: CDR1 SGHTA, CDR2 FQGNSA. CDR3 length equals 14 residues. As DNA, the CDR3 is TGTGCCAGCAGCTTGGGACAACCGCCTCAGCCCCAGCATTTT. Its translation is CASSLGQPPQPQHF.

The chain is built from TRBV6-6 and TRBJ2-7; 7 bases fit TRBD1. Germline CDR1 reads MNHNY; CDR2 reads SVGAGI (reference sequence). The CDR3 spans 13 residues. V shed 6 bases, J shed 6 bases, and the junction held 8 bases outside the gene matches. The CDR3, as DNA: TGTGCCAGCAGACCCGGACAGGTAGGCGAGCAGTACTTC. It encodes CASRPGQVGEQYF.

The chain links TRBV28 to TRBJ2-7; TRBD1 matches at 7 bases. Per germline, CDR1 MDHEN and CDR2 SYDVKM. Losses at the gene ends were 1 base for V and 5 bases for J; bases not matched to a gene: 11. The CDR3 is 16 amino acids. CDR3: CASSLSHGTGDHEQYV. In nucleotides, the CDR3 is TGTGCCAGCAGTTTATCCCACGGAACAGGGGATCACGAGCAGTACGTC.

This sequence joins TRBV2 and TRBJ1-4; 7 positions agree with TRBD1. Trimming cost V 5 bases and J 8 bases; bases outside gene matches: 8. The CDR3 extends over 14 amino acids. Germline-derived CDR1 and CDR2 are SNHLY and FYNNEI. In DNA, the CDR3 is TGTGCCAGCAGTTTTGACAGGGAGAGCGAAAAACTGTTTTTT. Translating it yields CASSFDRESEKLFF.

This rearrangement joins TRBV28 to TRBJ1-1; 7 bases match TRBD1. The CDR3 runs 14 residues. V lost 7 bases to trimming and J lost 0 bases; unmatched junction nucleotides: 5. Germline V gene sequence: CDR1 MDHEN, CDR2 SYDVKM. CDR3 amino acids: CASTETGMNTEAFF. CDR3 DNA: TGTGCCAGCACGGAGACAGGGATGAACACTGAAGCTTTCTTT.

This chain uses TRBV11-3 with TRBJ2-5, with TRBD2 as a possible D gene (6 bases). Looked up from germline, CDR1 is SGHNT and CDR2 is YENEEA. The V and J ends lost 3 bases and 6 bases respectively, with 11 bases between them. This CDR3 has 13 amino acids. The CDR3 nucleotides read TGTGCCAGCAGCTTCCGGAGGGTGCAGACCCAGTACTTC. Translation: CASSFRRVQTQYF.

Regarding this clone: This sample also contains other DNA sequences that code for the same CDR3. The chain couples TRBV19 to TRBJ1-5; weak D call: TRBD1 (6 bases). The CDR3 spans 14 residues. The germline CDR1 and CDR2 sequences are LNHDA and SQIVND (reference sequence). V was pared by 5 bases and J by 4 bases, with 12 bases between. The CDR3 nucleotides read TGTGCCAGTAGTCCCGGACAGAGGAATCAGCCCCAGCATTTT. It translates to CASSPGQRNQPQHF.

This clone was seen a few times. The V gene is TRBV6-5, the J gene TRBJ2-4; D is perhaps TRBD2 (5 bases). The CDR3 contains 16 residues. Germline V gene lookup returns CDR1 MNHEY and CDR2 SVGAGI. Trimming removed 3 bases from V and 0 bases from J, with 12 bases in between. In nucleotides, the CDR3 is TGTGCCAGCAGTTATGGACGAGGACTAGCCAAAAACATTCAGTACTTC. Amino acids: CASSYGRGLAKNIQYF.

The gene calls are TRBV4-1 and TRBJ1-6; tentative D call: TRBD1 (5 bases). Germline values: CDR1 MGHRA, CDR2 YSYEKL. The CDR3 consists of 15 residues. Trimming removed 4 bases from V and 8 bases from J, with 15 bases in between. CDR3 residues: CASSPFDFRDSPLHF. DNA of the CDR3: TGCGCCAGCAGCCCATTTGATTTCAGGGATTCACCCCTCCACTTT.

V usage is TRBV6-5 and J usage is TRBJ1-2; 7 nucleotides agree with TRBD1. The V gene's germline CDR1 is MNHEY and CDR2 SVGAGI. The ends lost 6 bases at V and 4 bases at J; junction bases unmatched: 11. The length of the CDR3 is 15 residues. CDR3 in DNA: TGTGCCAGCAGCCTCTCAAAAGGGGGCAGCTATGGCTACACCTTC. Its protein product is CASSLSKGGSYGYTF.

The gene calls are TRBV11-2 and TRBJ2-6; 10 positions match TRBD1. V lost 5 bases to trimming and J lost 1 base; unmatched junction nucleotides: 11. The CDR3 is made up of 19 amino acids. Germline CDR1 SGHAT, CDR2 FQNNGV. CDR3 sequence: CASSPGGTGAGSGANVLTF. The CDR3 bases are TGTGCCAGCAGCCCGGGGGGGACAGGGGCTGGGTCTGGGGCCAACGTCCTGACTTTC.

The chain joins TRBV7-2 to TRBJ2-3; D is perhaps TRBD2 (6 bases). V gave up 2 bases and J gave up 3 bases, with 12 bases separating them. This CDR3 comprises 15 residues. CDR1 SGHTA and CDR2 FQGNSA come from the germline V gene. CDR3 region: CASSLLSGETDTQYF. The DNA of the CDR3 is TGTGCCAGCAGCTTATTATCGGGGGAGACAGATACGCAGTATTTT.

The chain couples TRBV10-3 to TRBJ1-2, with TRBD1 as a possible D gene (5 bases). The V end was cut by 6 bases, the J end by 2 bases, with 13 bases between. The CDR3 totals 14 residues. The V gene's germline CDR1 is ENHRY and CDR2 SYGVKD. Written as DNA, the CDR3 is TGTGCCATCAGGCCGCAGACAGAAAACTATGGCTACACCTTC. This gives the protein CAIRPQTENYGYTF.

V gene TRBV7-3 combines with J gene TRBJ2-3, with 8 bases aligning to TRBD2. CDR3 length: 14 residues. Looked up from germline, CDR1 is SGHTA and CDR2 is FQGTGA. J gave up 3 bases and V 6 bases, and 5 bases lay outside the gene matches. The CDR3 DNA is TGTGCCAGCAGATCCGGGGGGGCAACAGATACGCAGTATTTT. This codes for CASRSGGATDTQYF. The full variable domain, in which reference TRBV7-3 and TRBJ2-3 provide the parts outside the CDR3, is GAGVSQTPSNKVTEKGKYVELRCDPISGHTALYWYRQSLGQGPEFLIYFQGTGAADDSGLPNDRFFAVRPEGSVSTLKIQRTERGDSAVYLCASRSGGATDTQYFGPGTRLTVL.